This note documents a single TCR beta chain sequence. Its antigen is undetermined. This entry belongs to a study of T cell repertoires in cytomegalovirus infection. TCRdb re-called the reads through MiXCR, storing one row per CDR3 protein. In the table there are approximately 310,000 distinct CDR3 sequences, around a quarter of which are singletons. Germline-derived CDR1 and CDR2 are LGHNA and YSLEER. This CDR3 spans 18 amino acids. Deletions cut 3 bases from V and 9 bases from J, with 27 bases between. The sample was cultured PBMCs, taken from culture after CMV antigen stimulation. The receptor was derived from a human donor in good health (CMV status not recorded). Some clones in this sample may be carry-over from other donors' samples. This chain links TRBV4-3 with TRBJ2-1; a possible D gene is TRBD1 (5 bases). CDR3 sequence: CASSQLLSGLSTGVEQFF. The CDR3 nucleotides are TGCGCCAGCAGCCAGCTCCTGTCAGGCCTTTCCACAGGTGTTGAGCAGTTCTTC.